This T cell receptor beta chain was obtained from a study of blood T cell repertoires in COVID-19. This CDR3 region has 17 residues. Germline V gene data show CDR1 as LGHNA and CDR2 as YSLEER. V was clipped by 1 base and J by 2 bases, with 18 bases between them. Libraries were prepared by immunoSEQ multiplex PCR; TCRdb keeps only in-frame clonotypes and omits some of them. Altogether around 70,000 clones are present, around nine tenths being singletons, with the ten largest covering about 5.8%. This receptor was obtained from a human donor in a cohort sampled during active COVID-19. The chain couples TRBV4-3 to TRBJ2-7; D may be TRBD2 (7 bases). The sequencing sample was made of peripheral blood. The CDR3 here is CASSQVTGGGTTYEQYF. In DNA form, the CDR3 reads TGCGCCAGCAGCCAAGTTACGGGGGGCGGAACCACCTACGAGCAGTACTTC.